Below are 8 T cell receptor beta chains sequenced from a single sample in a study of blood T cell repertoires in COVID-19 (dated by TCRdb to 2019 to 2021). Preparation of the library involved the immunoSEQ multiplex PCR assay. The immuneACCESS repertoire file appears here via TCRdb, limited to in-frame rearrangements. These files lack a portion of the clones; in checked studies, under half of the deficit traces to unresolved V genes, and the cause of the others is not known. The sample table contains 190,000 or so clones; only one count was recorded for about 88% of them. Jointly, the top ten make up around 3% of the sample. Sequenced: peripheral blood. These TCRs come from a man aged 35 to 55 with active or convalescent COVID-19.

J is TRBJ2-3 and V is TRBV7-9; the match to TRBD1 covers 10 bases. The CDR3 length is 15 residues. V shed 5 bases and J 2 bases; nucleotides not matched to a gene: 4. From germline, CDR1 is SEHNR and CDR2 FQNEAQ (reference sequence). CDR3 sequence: CASSGGQGFTDTQYF. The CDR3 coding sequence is TGTGCCAGCAGCGGGGGACAGGGGTTCACAGATACGCAGTATTTT.

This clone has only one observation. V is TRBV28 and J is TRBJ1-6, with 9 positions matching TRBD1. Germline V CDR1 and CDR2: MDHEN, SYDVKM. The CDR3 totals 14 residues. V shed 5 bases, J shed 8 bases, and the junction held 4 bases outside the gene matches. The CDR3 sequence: CASSPGTGYSPLHF. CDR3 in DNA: TGTGCCAGCAGTCCCGGGACAGGGTATTCACCCCTCCACTTT.

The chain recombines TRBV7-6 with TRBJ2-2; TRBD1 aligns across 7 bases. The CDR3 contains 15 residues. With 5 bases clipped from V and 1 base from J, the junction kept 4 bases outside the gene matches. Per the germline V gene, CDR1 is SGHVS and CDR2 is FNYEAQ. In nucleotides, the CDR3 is TGTGCCAGCAGCCAGCGACAGGGGAACACCGGGGAGCTGTTTTTT. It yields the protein CASSQRQGNTGELFF.

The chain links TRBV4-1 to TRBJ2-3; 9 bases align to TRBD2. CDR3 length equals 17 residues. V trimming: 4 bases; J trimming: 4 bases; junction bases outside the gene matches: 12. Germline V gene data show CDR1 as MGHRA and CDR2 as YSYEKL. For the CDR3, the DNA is TGCGCCAGCAGCCTCCCGCTTAAGCGGGGGGTGTCAGATACGCAGTATTTT. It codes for CASSLPLKRGVSDTQYF.

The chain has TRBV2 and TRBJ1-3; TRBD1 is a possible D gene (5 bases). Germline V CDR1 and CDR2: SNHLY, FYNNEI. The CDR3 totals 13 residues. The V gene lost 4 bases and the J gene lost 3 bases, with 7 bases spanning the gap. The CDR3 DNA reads TGTGCCAGCAGTGGGGGGGGTGGAAACACCATATATTTT. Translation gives CASSGGGGNTIYF.

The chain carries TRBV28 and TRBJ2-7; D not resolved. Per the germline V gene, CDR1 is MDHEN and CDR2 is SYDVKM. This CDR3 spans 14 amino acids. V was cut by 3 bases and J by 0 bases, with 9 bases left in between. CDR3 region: CASSFIKFSYEQYF. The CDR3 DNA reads TGTGCCAGCAGTTTTATTAAATTCTCCTACGAGCAGTACTTC.

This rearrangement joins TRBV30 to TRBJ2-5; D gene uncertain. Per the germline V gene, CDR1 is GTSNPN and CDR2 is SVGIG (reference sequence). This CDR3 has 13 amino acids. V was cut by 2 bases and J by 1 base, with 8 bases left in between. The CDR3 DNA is TGTGCCTGGAGTAGATTAGCCCAAGAGACCCAGTACTTC. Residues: CAWSRLAQETQYF.

CDR3 bases: TGTGCCAGCAGCCACCCCACGAGGATCTCTGGAAACACCATATATTTT. It translates to CASSHPTRISGNTIYF. The chain carries TRBV3-1 (or the pseudogene TRBV3-2) and TRBJ1-3, with unresolved D. The CDR3 runs to 16 residues. V lost 3 bases and J 0 bases, leaving 12 bases between the germline ends. CDR1 is LGHDT and CDR2 is YNNKEL in the germline V gene (reference sequence).